Listed below are T cell receptor beta chains from one sample, sequenced in a study of blood T cell repertoires in COVID-19. Profiling relied on immunoSEQ multiplex PCR, and the TCRdb table lists in-frame clones only, not all of them. The data show approximately 26,000 clones, approximately 80% seen once. Sequencing used peripheral blood. The origin of the receptors is an older man with active or convalescent COVID-19. Both conserved end residues are part of each CDR3. D genes are given only for firm matches. The size entry is marked missing in some rows and otherwise reads once, few, many or a size class.

j_call	clone_size	v_call	d_call	cdr3_aa	cdr3_nt
TRBJ1-1	once	TRBV19	TRBD1	CASSGRGRVTEAFF	TGTGCCAGTAGTGGCAGGGGGCGAGTCACTGAAGCTTTCTTT
TRBJ2-2	-	TRBV5-5	-	CASSLVIAGELFF	TGTGCCAGCAGCTTGGTAATAGCCGGGGAGCTGTTTTTT
TRBJ2-1	-	TRBV18	TRBD2	CASSPFIAGLDNEQFF	TGTGCCAGCTCACCGTTTATAGCGGGTTTGGATAATGAGCAGTTCTTC
TRBJ1-3	-	TRBV5-4	-	CASSDRSSGNTIYF	TGTGCCAGCAGTGACAGGAGCTCTGGAAACACCATATATTTT
TRBJ1-1	-	TRBV7-3	-	CASSLYEKTEAFF	TGTGCCAGCAGCCTGTATGAGAAAACTGAAGCTTTCTTT
TRBJ1-4	few	TRBV7-9	-	CASSLGGQISEKLFF	TGTGCCAGCAGCTTAGGCGGACAGATTAGTGAAAAACTGTTTTTT
TRBJ2-6	-	TRBV18	-	CASSPPGISSGANVLTF	TGTGCCAGCTCACCACCCGGGATCAGCTCTGGGGCCAACGTCCTGACTTTC
TRBJ1-1	once	TRBV29-1	-	CSGQGYNTEAFF	TGCAGCGGTCAGGGCTATAACACTGAAGCTTTCTTT
TRBJ2-7	-	TRBV24-1	-	CATSDPLSYEQYF	TGTGCCACCAGTGATCCCCTCTCCTACGAGCAGTACTTC
TRBJ2-1	-	TRBV5-3	-	CARSLPPWDSGSYNEQFF	TGTGCCAGAAGCTTGCCCCCTTGGGACAGCGGGTCCTACAATGAGCAGTTCTTC
TRBJ1-5	few	TRBV18	-	CASSPGLQNQPQHF	TGTGCCAGCTCACCGGGACTGCAAAATCAGCCCCAGCATTTT
TRBJ1-1	few	TRBV28	-	CASSLVRQNTEAFF	TGTGCCAGCAGTTTAGTCAGACAGAACACTGAAGCTTTCTTT
TRBJ1-1	-	TRBV6-1	-	CASSELESNTEAFF	TGTGCCAGCAGTGAGTTGGAGTCGAACACTGAAGCTTTCTTT
TRBJ2-1	-	TRBV5-4	-	CASSLADFAGYTYNEQFF	TGTGCCAGCAGCTTGGCGGACTTTGCGGGATATACCTACAATGAGCAGTTCTTC
TRBJ1-1	once	TRBV2	TRBD1	CASSEPGQGRGSTEAFF	TGTGCCAGCAGTGAACCCGGACAGGGGAGGGGAAGCACTGAAGCTTTCTTT
TRBJ2-5	-	TRBV3-1/TRBV3-2	TRBD1	CASSQVGRGRETQYF	TGTGCCAGCAGCCAAGTGGGCAGGGGGCGAGAGACCCAGTACTTC
TRBJ2-1	-	TRBV15	TRBD1	CATSDPSPGQRLF	TGTGCCACCAGCGACCCTTCTCCGGGACAGCGGCTCTTC
TRBJ2-1	-	TRBV29-1	TRBD1	CSVGYTGQGEQFF	TGCAGCGTTGGGTATACAGGACAGGGTGAGCAGTTCTTC